This TCR beta chain was identified in a study of shared clonotypes between healthy human individuals (dated by TCRdb to the early 2020s). With respect to the entire study: The cohort comprised a couple of women and a few men aged 18 to 49 years. For each donor, three plates each were used for CD4 naive and CD4 memory, two plates were used for CD8 naive, and one plate was used for CD8 memory. Blood TCR repertoires of five healthy adults were deeply sequenced to estimate repertoire size and the extent of clonotype sharing between individuals. Different laboratories and diverse techniques were used to prepare libraries and sequence TCR repertoires, to increase sequencing depth and limit assay-specific biases. Per donor, leukapheresis produced somewhere between about 0.94 and 9 billion PBMCs. The paper as a whole reports these results and caveats: Sampling was limited to blood, and TCR repertoires in tissue likely differ from TCR repertoires in blood. The small number of donors limited the genetic and exposure-history diversity represented. Clonotypes shared by all four sorted-subset donors showed higher generation probabilities than non-shared clonotypes. Rarefaction of sorted-subset datasets indicated incomplete sequencing despite the large sequencing depth. Estimated clonotype richness was generally larger for naive than for memory subsets. Sharing across a few donors was observed for 5% to 6.5% of naive CD4, 3.5% of naive CD8, around 2.5% of memory CD4, and approximately 0.41% of memory CD8 clonotypes. Pairwise subsampling led to the expectation that sequencing depth would affect the degree of clonotype sharing among donors.

In regard to this clone: It lacks a known antigen. No base-level quality is on record; no much larger clone is a single base apart.

Using the deep immunoSEQ assay, multiplex PCR amplified TCR CDR3 regions from genomic DNA. For each cell subset, the extracted genomic DNA was distributed evenly across all wells of several immunoSEQ 96-well plates, and each plate served as one replicate. For sorted subsets, about 210 ng of genomic DNA, equivalent to around 30,000 T cell genomes, went into each replicate PCR. Purified libraries were measured with a Qubit 3.0 fluorometer, size-checked on a Bioanalyzer 2100, and measured again with the KAPA Library Quantification kit. A separate single-read 150-cycle Illumina NextSeq 550 flow cell was used to sequence each immunoSEQ 96-well plate. The authors processed their data as follows. Because the immunoSEQ output included only junctional sequences and no quality scores, the filtering could not be the same as the filtering used for full-length reads. To assign V/J genes and CDR3, sequences were annotated using PyIR, a Python wrapper for IgBLAST v1.9, with IMGT germline references. Reads were removed for weak V/J assignments (E-value above 1e-6), missing CDR3, stop codons, out-of-frame junctions, or ambiguous translated residues. A V3J clonotype was defined by an identical inferred V gene, J gene, and CDR3 amino acid sequence. The percentage overlap between two repertoires was calculated by dividing the number of shared unique clonotypes by the size of the smaller repertoire. Richness of each repertoire was evaluated using RTK rarefaction, the Chao1 estimator, and Recon v2.1 estimates of unobserved clonotypes. For all TCRbeta clonotypes obtained by the gDNA method from a few donors, generation probabilities were computed with OLGA. Not all clones reach the TCRdb copy of this immuneACCESS table, which keeps in-frame sequences only. Checked studies attribute under half of the gap to unresolved V genes and leave the rest unexplained. That table supplies the V and J calls and clone size; D and trimming were determined from the DNA. The sample data list roughly 2.6 million clones, and approximately 94% of these were observed just once. Over 0.12% of the sample is in the top ten clones.

The donors were healthy, HIV-negative adults with no recently reported acute infections or vaccinations. Only Caucasian adults living in Nashville, Tennessee, USA were represented among the donors. CD4+ T cells were enriched by magnetic negative selection, after which naive cells were positively selected on CD45RA and the negative fraction was taken as the memory subset. Blood was collected by leukapheresis, and PBMCs were isolated by Ficoll-Histopaque density gradient centrifugation and then cryopreserved in liquid nitrogen vapor phase. Purity and quantity of every magnetically sorted T cell population were checked by analytical flow cytometry. Genomic DNA was isolated from each sorted fraction and quantified by UV absorbance on a Nanodrop 2000c. CDR3 length: 11 amino acids, cysteine to phenylalanine. Kept here is only the CDR3 DNA, which spans 33 bases and is read in frame from base 1. CDR1 and CDR2 were assigned from the germline V gene (reference sequence) as MNHNY and SVGAGI. Trimming removed 0 bases from V and 8 bases from J, leaving 2 bases between the germline ends.

The sample comprised naive CD4+ T cells sorted from blood. The sample's cell subset or site label, decoded: CD45RA+ positively selected. The source is a man aged 18-30 years in good health. The chain employs TRBV6-6 and TRBJ1-5, with the identity of the D gene unclear. For the CDR3, the sequence is CASSYSEPQHF. The nucleotide sequence reads TGTGCCAGCAGTTACTCTGAGCCCCAGCATTTT.